The rows below give T cell receptor beta chains drawn from one sample of a study of T cells after yellow fever vaccination. TCRdb recomputed calls from the 5' RACE reads with MiXCR, one row per CDR3 protein. The table shows around 72,000 distinct CDR3 sequences, with 7.3% occurring only once. The sequencing here drew on CD8+ T cells sorted from PBMCs, taken around 10 days after the first yellow fever vaccination. These receptors all come from a man between 18 and 35 years old who received the YFV17D yellow fever vaccine. The CDR3 runs from the conserved cysteine through the conserved F or W. The D gene is left open where the match is weak. Clone size is stated in some rows and not others, as once, few, many or a class when expanded.

d_call,j_call,cdr3_length,clone_size,v_call,cdr3_nt,cdr3_aa
-,TRBJ2-1,16,few,TRBV10-1,TGCGCCAGCAGTGAGTCGAGAGGACAGCCTTACAATGAGCAGTTCTTC,CASSESRGQPYNEQFF
-,TRBJ1-1,16,many,TRBV7-8,TGTGCCACCCGGGCACGATCAGGGGAGATGAACACTGAAGCTTTCTTT,CATRARSGEMNTEAFF
-,TRBJ1-6,16,few,TRBV20-1,TGCAGTGCCCGGGACCCGGTGGAGCCCTATAATTCACCCCTCCACTTT,CSARDPVEPYNSPLHF
-,TRBJ2-5,14,many,TRBV12-3/TRBV12-4,TGTGCCAGCAGTCACGGACGGCTCCAAGAGACCCAGTACTTC,CASSHGRLQETQYF
-,TRBJ2-4,14,-,TRBV7-9,TGTGCCAGCAGCTTAGGGCAGGGAGAAAACATTCAGTACTTC,CASSLGQGENIQYF
-,TRBJ2-1,16,many,TRBV20-1,TGCAGTGCTAGAGAACCCGAGAGTCCCGTATACAATGAGCAGTTCTTC,CSAREPESPVYNEQFF
-,TRBJ2-2,16,many,TRBV6-1,TGTGCCAGCAGTCCTCCGGGGAGATTTAACACCGGGGAGCTGTTTTTT,CASSPPGRFNTGELFF
TRBD1,TRBJ2-1,16,few,TRBV7-8,TGTGCCAGCAGCTTTTATGGAACAGGGGGGAACAATGAGCAGTTCTTC,CASSFYGTGGNNEQFF
-,TRBJ1-4,15,-,TRBV7-2,TGTGCCAGCAGCGCCCCCGTGGGACTTAATGAAGAACTGTTTTTT,CASSAPVGLNEELFF
-,TRBJ2-5,14,many,TRBV15,TGTGCCACCAGCAGAGTTGGAACGGGGGTTGACCAGTACTTC,CATSRVGTGVDQYF
TRBD1,TRBJ1-4,15,-,TRBV6-1,TGTGCCAGCACCTACGGGGGGACAGGGCGGGAAAAACTGTTTTTT,CASTYGGTGREKLFF
-,TRBJ2-3,13,-,TRBV10-3,TGTGCCATCAGTGATGGGCAGATAGATACGCAGTATTTT,CAISDGQIDTQYF
TRBD2,TRBJ2-3,15,many,TRBV7-8,TGTGCCAGCAGTTACCTAGCGGAGAACACAGATACGCAGTATTTT,CASSYLAENTDTQYF
TRBD1,TRBJ2-5,16,few,TRBV6-5,TGTGCCAGCAGTTATTTTACAGGGGGCGCGGGGGAGACCCAGTACTTC,CASSYFTGGAGETQYF
-,TRBJ1-4,14,few,TRBV11-2,TGTGCCAGCAGCTTAGGGGACCCCGCAGGCGGACTGTTTTTT,CASSLGDPAGGLFF
-,TRBJ2-1,14,many,TRBV3-1,TGTGCCAGCAGCCAAGATCCGAGGGGTAATGAGCAGTTCTTC,CASSQDPRGNEQFF
-,TRBJ2-3,18,many,TRBV7-2,TGTGCCAGCAGGCTGGGGGAATTGGGTCTTATCATCACAGATACGCAGTATTTT,CASRLGELGLIITDTQYF
-,TRBJ2-3,16,many,TRBV7-3,TGTGCCAGCAGCTCGGGCTTGGTGGGAGCCACAGATACGCAGTATTTT,CASSSGLVGATDTQYF
-,TRBJ2-5,16,many,TRBV12-5,TGTGCTAGTGCAGGAGCCAGGACAGACCGCCAAGAGACCCAGTACTTC,CASAGARTDRQETQYF
-,TRBJ1-1,14,many,TRBV6-5,TGTGCCAGCAGTTACTCTGGCCTGAACACTGAAGCTTTCTTT,CASSYSGLNTEAFF
TRBD1,TRBJ2-6,18,-,TRBV4-1,TGCGCCAGCAGCCAAAGGACAGGTACCTTCTCTGGGGCCAACGTCCTGACTTTC,CASSQRTGTFSGANVLTF
-,TRBJ1-2,10,-,TRBV29-1,TGCAGCGTTGGGGATAGGGGCTACACCTTC,CSVGDRGYTF
-,TRBJ2-2,14,-,TRBV18,TGTGCCAGCTCACCTTACAGGGACACCGGGGAGCTGTTTTTT,CASSPYRDTGELFF
TRBD2,TRBJ2-3,19,many,TRBV6-2/TRBV6-3,TGTGCCAGCAGTTACATCAGCCTAGCGGGGGCCTTTCATACGGATACGCAGTATTTT,CASSYISLAGAFHTDTQYF
TRBD1,TRBJ2-5,15,-,TRBV28,TGTGCCAGCAGTTCGGGACAGGGAGAGGGAGAGACCCAGTACTTC,CASSSGQGEGETQYF
-,TRBJ2-1,14,many,TRBV19,TGTGCCAGTAGTTCAGGAGGGGGATACAATGAGCAGTTCTTC,CASSSGGGYNEQFF
TRBD2,TRBJ2-3,17,few,TRBV4-1,TGCGCCAGCAGCCACCCACTAGCGGGACCTAGCACAGATACGCAGTATTTT,CASSHPLAGPSTDTQYF
-,TRBJ1-1,18,-,TRBV12-3/TRBV12-4,TGTGCCAGCAGTCCCGGGACCCGCCGAAAGGTCATGAACACTGAAGCTTTCTTT,CASSPGTRRKVMNTEAFF
TRBD1,TRBJ2-7,15,many,TRBV7-9,TGTGCCAGCAGCTCGACAGGGGGTGTTCTCCACGAGCAGTACTTC,CASSSTGGVLHEQYF
-,TRBJ2-1,18,many,TRBV5-5,TGTGCCAGCAGCTTGGCCGGGGGGCCCGGCACCGAGTACAATGAGCAGTTCTTC,CASSLAGGPGTEYNEQFF
TRBD2,TRBJ2-7,16,many,TRBV6-2/TRBV6-3,TGTGCCAGCAGAGGCGGAGCGGGGGTTTCAACCTACGAGCAGTACTTC,CASRGGAGVSTYEQYF
-,TRBJ2-3,11,many,TRBV19,TGTGCCAGTAGTATTATAGATACGCAGTATTTT,CASSIIDTQYF
-,TRBJ1-1,11,few,TRBV6-5,TGTGCCACCCGCGGGGGGTTTGAAGCTTTCTTT,CATRGGFEAFF
-,TRBJ2-3,15,many,TRBV3-1,TGTGCCAGCAGCCAAGAGTCGGCTAGCACAGATACGCAGTATTTT,CASSQESASTDTQYF
TRBD2,TRBJ2-2,18,many,TRBV4-2,TGTGCCAGCAGCCCCCCGTCGCGGGGGGTCGTGAACACCGGGGAGCTGTTTTTT,CASSPPSRGVVNTGELFF
TRBD1,TRBJ2-1,15,many,TRBV11-3,TGTGCCAGCAGCGCCGGACAGGGGGCCTACAATGAGCAGTTCTTC,CASSAGQGAYNEQFF
-,TRBJ1-1,15,-,TRBV2,TGTGCCAGCAGTGAACAAAGGACCGTAAACACTGAAGCTTTCTTT,CASSEQRTVNTEAFF
-,TRBJ2-1,12,many,TRBV7-2,TGTGCCAGCAGCTTAGCTCACTATGAGCAGTTCTTC,CASSLAHYEQFF
-,TRBJ1-2,13,many,TRBV29-1,TGCAGCGTTTTACCGACTGCTAACTATGGCTACACCTTC,CSVLPTANYGYTF
-,TRBJ2-1,12,-,TRBV7-8,TGTGCCAGCAGTCCCGTATACAATGAGCAGTTCTTC,CASSPVYNEQFF
-,TRBJ1-1,13,-,TRBV30,TGTGCCTGGAGCTGGAATACCCCCTCCGAAGCTTTCTTT,CAWSWNTPSEAFF
-,TRBJ2-1,14,many,TRBV21-1,TGTGCCAGCAGCACCCTCCAGGCGCTTAATGAGCAGTTCTTC,CASSTLQALNEQFF
-,TRBJ1-5,14,few,TRBV5-6,TGTGCCAGCAGCGGGGGGCCAGGGGTCCAGCCCCAGCATTTT,CASSGGPGVQPQHF
TRBD1,TRBJ1-3,13,-,TRBV6-1,TGTGCCAGCGGCGGGACAGCTGGAAACACCATATATTTT,CASGGTAGNTIYF
TRBD2,TRBJ2-1,15,few,TRBV7-2,TGTGCCAGCAGCTCCTTAGCGGGGGGGCCTCTTTACCAGTTCTTC,CASSSLAGGPLYQFF
-,TRBJ2-1,14,medium-sized,TRBV12-3/TRBV12-4,TGTGCCAGCAGTTCAGGGAAGGGTCGGAATGAGCAGTTCTTC,CASSSGKGRNEQFF
-,TRBJ1-4,14,-,TRBV6-2/TRBV6-3,TGTGCCAGCACCCCCGGCGGGGTCGGAGAAAAACTGTTTTTT,CASTPGGVGEKLFF
-,TRBJ2-1,11,many,TRBV12-3/TRBV12-4,TGTGCCAGCACCCGGCGGGGTGAGCAGTTCTTC,CASTRRGEQFF
-,TRBJ1-4,15,many,TRBV27,TGTGCCAGCAGTTTAGTGGGGTTCACTAATGAAAAACTGTTTTTT,CASSLVGFTNEKLFF
-,TRBJ1-2,14,-,TRBV27,TGTGCCAGCAGTTTCTTAGGGACGGTCTATGGCTACACCTTC,CASSFLGTVYGYTF
-,TRBJ1-1,12,many,TRBV10-2,TGCGCCAGCAGTTCAGTGAACACTGAAGCTTTCTTT,CASSSVNTEAFF
-,TRBJ2-1,13,-,TRBV6-1,TGTGCCAGCGGCCTGGGACGGTACAATGAGCAGTTCTTC,CASGLGRYNEQFF
TRBD1,TRBJ2-2,16,many,TRBV12-3/TRBV12-4,TGTGCCAGCAGTTCGAGGAGCAGGGGGCTCACCGGGGAGCTGTTTTTT,CASSSRSRGLTGELFF
TRBD1,TRBJ2-1,13,many,TRBV7-6,TGTGCCAGCAGCTCTGGGACAGGGAATGAGCAGTTCTTC,CASSSGTGNEQFF
-,TRBJ2-5,13,many,TRBV23-1,TGCGCCAGCAGTCATCCTCGTAGAGAGACCCAGTACTTC,CASSHPRRETQYF